These 32 T cell receptor beta chains originate from one sample sequenced in a study of OX40 agonist ivuxolimab in advanced cancers. The method behind the library was the immunoSEQ multiplex PCR assay. TCRdb stores this immuneACCESS table with in-frame sequences only. Part of the clones is absent; in the studies checked, under half of the shortfall reflects unresolved V genes, and no reason is known for the rest. Recorded for this sample are some 8,900 clones; around three quarters of them occurred a single time. Jointly, the top ten make up 27% of the sample. Sequencing was performed on CD4+ or CD8+ T cells sorted from blood, taken in a trial of the OX40 agonist ivuxolimab. The receptors derive from an adult with an advanced solid tumor such as melanoma, head and neck, liver or kidney cancer.

This chain joins TRBV7-6 and TRBJ2-2; possibly TRBD2 for D (5 bases). The length of the CDR3 is 15 residues. Germline V gives CDR1 SGHVS, CDR2 FNYEAQ. Trimming took 6 bases from V and 5 from J, leaving 16 bases between them. The CDR3 protein is CASSWTLLPTGELFF. DNA of the CDR3: TGTGCCAGCAGTTGGACTCTTCTACCAACCGGGGAGCTGTTTTTT.

The rearrangement joins TRBV7-8 to TRBJ2-5, with 8 bases lining up with TRBD2. Per the germline V gene, CDR1 is SGHVS and CDR2 is FQNEAQ. The CDR3 runs 18 residues. V gave up 1 base and J gave up 2 bases; unmatched junction bases: 12. The CDR3 sequence: CASSLGLAWGGSQETQYF. In nucleotides, the CDR3 is TGTGCCAGCAGCTTAGGACTAGCGTGGGGTGGGTCACAAGAGACCCAGTACTTC.

This chain uses TRBV9 with TRBJ2-1, with 9 nucleotides matching TRBD2. The ends lost 0 bases at V and 9 bases at J; junction bases unmatched: 4. The CDR3 covers 14 residues. Germline CDR1 SGDLS, CDR2 YYNGEE. CDR3: CASSVGLAGSEQFF. In DNA form, the CDR3 reads TGTGCCAGCAGCGTAGGGCTAGCGGGGAGTGAGCAGTTCTTC.

V and J are TRBV5-1 and TRBJ2-2, with unresolved D. V lost 0 bases, J lost 8 bases, and 14 bases lay in between. This CDR3 is 15 amino acids long. Germline CDR1 reads SGHRS; CDR2 reads YFSETQ. The CDR3 DNA follows: TGCGCCAGCAGCTTGGCCGCGACACTTACTGGGGAGCTGTTTTTT. Protein product: CASSLAATLTGELFF.

The chain uses TRBV5-6 and TRBJ2-1, with TRBD2 matching over 9 bases. The CDR3 is made up of 17 amino acids. Per germline, CDR1 SGHDT and CDR2 YYEEEE. The V segment lost 0 bases and the J segment 5 bases; nucleotides outside the gene matches: 9. The CDR3 bases are TGTGCCAGCAGCTTGGGGGTGGGACTAGCTCTCGACAATGAGCAGTTCTTC. Translation: CASSLGVGLALDNEQFF.

This clone was observed a handful of times. V is TRBV28 and J is TRBJ2-2; 7 bases map to TRBD2. CDR1 is MDHEN and CDR2 is SYDVKM in the germline V gene. The V segment lost 3 bases and the J segment 1 base; nucleotides outside the gene matches: 5. The CDR3 runs 16 residues. Here the CDR3 DNA reads TGTGCCAGCAGTTTCGGAGTAGCGGGGAACACCGGGGAGCTGTTTTTT. It is translated as CASSFGVAGNTGELFF.

V is TRBV11-2 and J is TRBJ2-7, with D tentatively TRBD2 (6 bases). The CDR3 covers 13 residues. The germline CDR1 and CDR2 sequences are SGHAT and FQNNGV. V dropped 5 bases and J dropped 3 bases, with 11 bases sitting between them. CDR3 protein: CASSPGTYYEQYF. As DNA, the CDR3 is TGTGCCAGCAGCCCCGGGACTTACTACGAGCAGTACTTC. Together with reference TRBV11-2 and TRBJ2-7, the CDR3 gives the full variable domain: EAGVAQSPRYKIIEKRQSVAFWCNPISGHATLYWYQQILGQGPKLLIQFQNNGVVDDSQLPKDRFSAERLKGVDSTLKIQPAKLEDSAVYLCASSPGTYYEQYFGPGTRLTVT.

This chain links TRBV2 with TRBJ2-1, with a possible D match to TRBD2 (5 bases). Deletions cut 5 bases from V and 7 bases from J, with 12 bases between. This CDR3 region has 13 residues. In germline, CDR1 is SNHLY, CDR2 FYNNEI. CDR3 sequence (DNA): TGTGCCAGCAGTCCCCGGAGGTTAAATGAGCAGTTCTTC. This gives the protein CASSPRRLNEQFF.

The chain has TRBV12-2 and TRBJ1-2; the table gives TRBD1 as D, unverified against the DNA. TRBV12-2 is marked as a pseudogene. The CDR3 has 14 residues. The CDR3 sequence: CASSSPGQNYGYTF. CDR3 DNA: TGTGCCAGCAGCAGCCCGGGACAGAACTATGGCTACACCTTC.

J is TRBJ2-3 and V is TRBV28; 8 bases map to TRBD2. The CDR3 sequence is 16 residues long. J gave up 4 bases and V 3 bases, and 9 bases lay outside the gene matches. Germline V CDR1 and CDR2: MDHEN, SYDVKM. The DNA of the CDR3 is TGTGCCAGCAGTTTGGAATACGGGGGGGCGCCAGATACGCAGTATTTT. This sequence encodes CASSLEYGGAPDTQYF.

This clone was counted only a few times. V gene TRBV19 combines with J gene TRBJ2-3; D is ambiguous. V shed 3 bases and J shed 7 bases, with 11 bases lying between them. Germline V gene data show CDR1 as LNHDA and CDR2 as SQIVND (reference sequence). CDR3 length equals 13 residues. The CDR3: CASSIVSENTQYF. The CDR3 DNA reads TGTGCCAGTAGTATCGTGAGTGAAAATACGCAGTATTTT.

V gene TRBV7-3 combines with J gene TRBJ2-1, with 9 bases lining up with TRBD2. Germline V CDR1 and CDR2: SGHTA, FQGTGA. CDR3 length equals 14 residues. The V segment lost 5 bases and the J segment 7 bases; nucleotides outside the gene matches: 6. The CDR3 loop is CASSPAGGQNEQFF. In DNA form, the CDR3 reads TGTGCCAGCAGCCCAGCGGGGGGCCAAAATGAGCAGTTCTTC. The entire variable domain, with the rest obtained from reference TRBV7-3 and TRBJ2-1, is as follows: GAGVSQTPSNKVTEKGKYVELRCDPISGHTALYWYRQSLGQGPEFLIYFQGTGAADDSGLPNDRFFAVRPEGSVSTLKIQRTERGDSAVYLCASSPAGGQNEQFFGPGTRLTVL.

The chain links TRBV11-2 to TRBJ2-7; D is perhaps TRBD2 (6 bases). Deletions cut 6 bases from V and 5 bases from J, with 20 bases between. The germline V gene has CDR1 SGHAT and CDR2 FQNNGV. The CDR3 sequence is 15 residues long. This chain's CDR3 is CASRDFMGGADEQYF. The DNA for the CDR3 is TGTGCCAGCAGGGATTTCATGGGGGGAGCGGACGAGCAGTACTTC. The variable domain in full, with the rest retrieved from reference TRBV11-2 and TRBJ2-7, is EAGVAQSPRYKIIEKRQSVAFWCNPISGHATLYWYQQILGQGPKLLIQFQNNGVVDDSQLPKDRFSAERLKGVDSTLKIQPAKLEDSAVYLCASRDFMGGADEQYFGPGTRLTVT.

A few counts support this clone. The chain carries TRBV14 and TRBJ2-1, with D unresolved. CDR3 length: 13 residues. Germline assignment: CDR1 SGHDN and CDR2 FVKESK. The V end was cut by 0 bases, the J end by 8 bases, with 8 bases between. CDR3 sequence: CASSQEEADEQFF. The CDR3 DNA reads TGTGCCAGCAGCCAAGAGGAAGCAGATGAGCAGTTCTTC.

J is TRBJ2-1 and V is TRBV27, with D uncertain. V lost 0 bases, J lost 6 bases, and 12 bases lay in between. The CDR3 has 15 residues. Germline CDR1 reads MNHEY; CDR2 reads SMNVEV (reference sequence). The CDR3 DNA follows: TGTGCCAGCAGTTTATCCAAAGGGCTGGGCAATGAGCAGTTCTTC. Translating it yields CASSLSKGLGNEQFF.

V and J are TRBV7-2 and TRBJ2-1, with TRBD2 identical over 7 bases. The germline V gene has CDR1 SGHTA and CDR2 FQGNSA. There are 16 residues in the CDR3. With V trimmed by 5 bases and J by 7 bases, 14 bases remained unmatched. The CDR3 bases are TGTGCCAGCAGCCCGGCGCGGTGGGAGGGGAGGAATGAGCAGTTCTTC. Translating it yields CASSPARWEGRNEQFF.

V usage is TRBV7-9 and J usage is TRBJ2-1; D unresolved. V dropped 3 bases and J dropped 2 bases, with 8 bases sitting between them. The CDR3 consists of 14 residues. CDR1 and CDR2 (germline): SEHNR, FQNEAQ (reference sequence). Written as DNA, the CDR3 is TGTGCCAGCAGCTTTTTAGGGCCCTACAATGAGCAGTTCTTC. It encodes CASSFLGPYNEQFF.

The J gene is TRBJ1-5, the V gene TRBV7-9; possible D gene TRBD1, 6 bases. V gave up 3 bases and J gave up 3 bases, with 9 bases separating them. Germline V CDR1 and CDR2: SEHNR, FQNEAQ (reference sequence). This CDR3 spans 14 amino acids. Here the CDR3 reads CASSFTGNNQPQHF. CDR3 nucleotide sequence: TGTGCCAGCAGCTTTACAGGGAACAATCAGCCCCAGCATTTT.

This rearrangement joins TRBV19 to TRBJ2-7; a possible D gene is TRBD1 (6 bases). Germline V gene data show CDR1 as LNHDA and CDR2 as SQIVND (reference sequence). V was pared by 3 bases and J by 0 bases, with 12 bases between. The CDR3 has 15 amino acids. The CDR3 sequence is CASSMNRVLSYEQYF. The CDR3 nucleotides read TGTGCCAGTAGTATGAACAGGGTTCTCTCCTACGAGCAGTACTTC.

This clone came up a few times. The rearrangement uses TRBV28 and TRBJ2-7; tentative D call: TRBD1 (6 bases). The germline V gene encodes CDR1 MDHEN and CDR2 SYDVKM. This CDR3 spans 15 amino acids. V lost 3 bases and J 0 bases, leaving 12 bases between the germline ends. The CDR3 nucleotides are TGTGCCAGCAGTTTTCCCTCGGACAGCTCCTACGAGCAGTACTTC. Translated, it gives CASSFPSDSSYEQYF.

The V gene is TRBV9, the J gene TRBJ2-7, with TRBD1 identical over 9 bases. CDR1 is SGDLS and CDR2 is YYNGEE in the germline V gene. J was trimmed by 4 bases and V by 3 bases; bases with no gene match: 5. The CDR3 is 14 residues long. This chain's CDR3 is CASSGRDREYEQYF. Written as DNA, the CDR3 is TGTGCCAGCAGCGGAAGGGACAGGGAGTACGAGCAGTACTTC.

There are a few counts of this clone. V is TRBV21-1 and J is TRBJ1-6. TRBV21-1 is recorded as a pseudogene. This CDR3 spans 16 amino acids. CDR3 sequence (DNA): TGTGCCAGCAGCAAAGTGAAGAGCTCCTATAATTCACCCCTCCACTTT. Translating gives CASSKVKSSYNSPLHF.

This clone is labeled medium-sized. The chain is built from TRBV5-6 and TRBJ1-5; possible D gene TRBD1, 5 bases. Germline V gene data show CDR1 as SGHDT and CDR2 as YYEEEE. Trimming pared 4 bases from V and 0 bases from J, leaving 14 bases between. This CDR3 contains 16 residues. Here the CDR3 reads CASSVQTEYSNQPQHF. The CDR3 DNA follows: TGTGCCAGCAGCGTACAGACAGAGTATAGCAATCAGCCCCAGCATTTT.

The rearrangement joins TRBV20-1 to TRBJ1-1; D is ambiguous. Trimming took 2 bases from V and 4 from J, leaving 5 bases between them. Germline values: CDR1 DFQATT, CDR2 SNEGSKA (reference sequence). The CDR3 extends over 11 amino acids. CDR3 sequence: CSARIVTEAFF. CDR3 DNA: TGCAGTGCTAGAATCGTCACTGAAGCTTTCTTT.

The J gene is TRBJ2-7, the V gene TRBV20-1, with TRBD2 as a possible D gene (5 bases). With 1 base removed from V and 7 bases from J, the gap between germline ends came to 8 bases. The CDR3 sequence is 11 residues long. In germline, CDR1 is DFQATT, CDR2 SNEGSKA (reference sequence). CDR3 nucleotide sequence: TGCAGTGCTAGAGTGGGAGCGGAGCAGTACTTC. Its protein is CSARVGAEQYF.

The count of this clone is one. V is TRBV5-6 and J is TRBJ2-7; 7 positions agree with TRBD1. The CDR3 consists of 16 residues. V trimming: 2 bases; J trimming: 7 bases; junction bases outside the gene matches: 15. Germline CDR1 and CDR2: SGHDT and YYEEEE. The CDR3 DNA follows: TGTGCCAGCAGCTTAATAGTGGAGTCAGGGGGTTTTGAGCAGTACTTC. Translating it yields CASSLIVESGGFEQYF.

This chain links TRBV15 with TRBJ2-1; 8 nucleotides align to TRBD2. The CDR3 has 16 residues. Germline assignment: CDR1 LNHNV and CDR2 YYDKDF (reference sequence). The V segment lost 1 base and the J segment 4 bases; nucleotides outside the gene matches: 6. The CDR3 DNA reads TGTGCCACCAGCAGAGGGGGCACTAGCGGTTACAATGAGCAGTTCTTC. Amino acid sequence: CATSRGGTSGYNEQFF.

The V call is TRBV28, the J call TRBJ1-1, with D hard to call. Germline CDR1 reads MDHEN; CDR2 reads SYDVKM. This CDR3 spans 13 amino acids. V lost 9 bases and J lost 0, with 11 bases in between. The CDR3: CASRVGMNTEAFF. The CDR3 nucleotides read TGTGCCAGTCGTGTCGGCATGAACACTGAAGCTTTCTTT.

This chain uses TRBV27 with TRBJ2-3; D possibly corresponds to TRBD2 (6 bases). CDR1 and CDR2 (germline): MNHEY, SMNVEV (reference sequence). The CDR3 is 13 residues long. The V end lost 11 bases, the J end lost 0 bases, and 12 bases lay between the germline ends. As DNA, the CDR3 is TGTGCCGCCATGGGACTTAGCACAGATACGCAGTATTTT. This sequence encodes CAAMGLSTDTQYF.

V usage is TRBV2 and J usage is TRBJ1-2; 9 positions match TRBD1. There are 15 residues in the CDR3. V was clipped by 6 bases and J by 4 bases; unmatched bases: 9. The germline CDR1 and CDR2 sequences are SNHLY and FYNNEI. CDR3 DNA: TGTGCCAGCAGGGACAGGGGATCGGGATTCTATGGCTACACCTTC. It yields the protein CASRDRGSGFYGYTF.

This clone was recorded a few times. V and J are TRBV6-5 and TRBJ1-5; D possibly corresponds to TRBD1 (5 bases). Germline V gene data show CDR1 as MNHEY and CDR2 as SVGAGI. V was clipped by 4 bases and J by 7 bases, with 11 bases between them. The CDR3 is 13 amino acids. The CDR3 nucleotides read TGTGCCAGCAGTTGGCGGGGGAGCCAGCCCCAGCATTTT. Translating it yields CASSWRGSQPQHF.

V usage is TRBV28 and J usage is TRBJ1-1; no clear D gene. The CDR3 has 13 residues. Germline-derived CDR1 and CDR2 are MDHEN and SYDVKM. Trimming pared 5 bases from V and 12 bases from J, leaving 19 bases between. CDR3 bases: TGTGCCAGCAGTCCTCCACCCGGTACTTTGTCTTTCTTT. Translating gives CASSPPPGTLSFF.